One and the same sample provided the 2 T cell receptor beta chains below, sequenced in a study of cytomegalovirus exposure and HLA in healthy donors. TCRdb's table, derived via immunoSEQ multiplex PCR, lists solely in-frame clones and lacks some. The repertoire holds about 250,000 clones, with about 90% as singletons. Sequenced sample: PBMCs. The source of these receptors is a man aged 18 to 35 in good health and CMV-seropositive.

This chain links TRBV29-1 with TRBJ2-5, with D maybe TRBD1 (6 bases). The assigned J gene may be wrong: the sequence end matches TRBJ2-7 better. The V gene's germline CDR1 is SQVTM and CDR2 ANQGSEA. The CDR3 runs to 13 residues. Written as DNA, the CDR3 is TGCAGCGCAAAGGACAGAAAGTCCTACGAGCAGTACTTC. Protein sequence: CSAKDRKSYEQYF.

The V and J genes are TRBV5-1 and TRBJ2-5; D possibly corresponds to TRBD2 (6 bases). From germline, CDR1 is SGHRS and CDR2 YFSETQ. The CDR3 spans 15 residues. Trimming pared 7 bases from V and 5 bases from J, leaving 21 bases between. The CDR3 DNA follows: TGCGCCAGCTCGCCGGGACTTCCTAGTCCGGAGACCCAGTACTTC. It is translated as CASSPGLPSPETQYF.